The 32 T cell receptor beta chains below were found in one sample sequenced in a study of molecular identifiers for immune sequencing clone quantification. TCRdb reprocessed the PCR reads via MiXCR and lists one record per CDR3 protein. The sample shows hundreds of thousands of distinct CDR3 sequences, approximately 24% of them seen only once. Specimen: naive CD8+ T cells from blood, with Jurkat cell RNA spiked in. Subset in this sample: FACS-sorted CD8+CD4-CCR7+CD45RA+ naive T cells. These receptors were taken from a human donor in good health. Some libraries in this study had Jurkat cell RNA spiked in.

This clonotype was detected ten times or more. Written as DNA, the CDR3 is TGTGCCAGCAGTTCTACAGGGTTCTCTGGAAACACCATATATTTT. This gives the protein CASSSTGFSGNTIYF. This rearrangement joins TRBV12-3 or TRBV12-4 to TRBJ1-3, with D possibly being TRBD1 (6 bases). The CDR3 loop spans 15 amino acids. V was clipped by 4 bases and J by 0 bases, with 10 bases between them.

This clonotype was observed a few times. CDR3 DNA: TGTGCCAGCAGTATACTACAGGGGTTTTCTGAAGCTTTCTTT. Its translation is CASSILQGFSEAFF. The chain combines TRBV27 with TRBJ1-1, with 7 bases matching TRBD1. Germline CDR1 and CDR2: MNHEY and SMNVEV (reference sequence). The J segment lost 6 bases and the V segment lost 5 bases, leaving 9 bases of the junction unmatched. The CDR3 has 14 amino acids.

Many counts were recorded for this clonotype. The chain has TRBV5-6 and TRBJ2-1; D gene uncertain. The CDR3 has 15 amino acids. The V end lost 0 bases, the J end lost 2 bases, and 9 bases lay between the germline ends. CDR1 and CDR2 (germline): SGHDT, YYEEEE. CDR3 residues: CASSLDPGPYNEQFF. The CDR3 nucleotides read TGTGCCAGCAGCTTGGATCCTGGTCCCTACAATGAGCAGTTCTTC.

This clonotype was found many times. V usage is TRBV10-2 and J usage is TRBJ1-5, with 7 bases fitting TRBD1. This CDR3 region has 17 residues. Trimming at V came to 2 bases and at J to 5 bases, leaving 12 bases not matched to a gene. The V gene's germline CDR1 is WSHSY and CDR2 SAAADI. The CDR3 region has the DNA TGCGCCAGCAGTGAGGACAGGGTTACCCGTTGGGATCAGCCCCAGCATTTT. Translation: CASSEDRVTRWDQPQHF.

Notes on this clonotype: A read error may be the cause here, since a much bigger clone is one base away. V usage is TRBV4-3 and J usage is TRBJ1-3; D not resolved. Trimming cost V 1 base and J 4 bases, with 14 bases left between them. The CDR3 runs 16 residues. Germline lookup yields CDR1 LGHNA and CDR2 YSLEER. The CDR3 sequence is CASSQVSAGKGNTIYF. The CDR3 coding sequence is TGCGCCAGCAGCCAAGTCTCGGCGGGCAAAGGAAACACCATATATTTT.

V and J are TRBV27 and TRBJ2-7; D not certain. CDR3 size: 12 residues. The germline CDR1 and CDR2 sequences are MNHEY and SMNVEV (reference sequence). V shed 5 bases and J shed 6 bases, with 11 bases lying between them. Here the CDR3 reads CASSPNLGEQYF. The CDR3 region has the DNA TGTGCCAGCAGTCCCAATTTGGGCGAGCAGTACTTC.

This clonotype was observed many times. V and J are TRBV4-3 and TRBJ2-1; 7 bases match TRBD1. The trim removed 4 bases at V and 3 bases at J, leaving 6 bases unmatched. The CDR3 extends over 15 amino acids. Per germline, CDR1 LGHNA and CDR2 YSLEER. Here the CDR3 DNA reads TGCGCCAGCAGCCCGGGACAGAGACGCTACAATGAGCAGTTCTTC. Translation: CASSPGQRRYNEQFF.

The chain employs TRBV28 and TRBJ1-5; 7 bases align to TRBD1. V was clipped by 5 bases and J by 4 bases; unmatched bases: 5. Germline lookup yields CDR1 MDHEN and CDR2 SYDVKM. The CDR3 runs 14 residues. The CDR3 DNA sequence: TGTGCCAGCAGTCCCTGGGACAGAAATCAGCCCCAGCATTTT. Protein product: CASSPWDRNQPQHF.

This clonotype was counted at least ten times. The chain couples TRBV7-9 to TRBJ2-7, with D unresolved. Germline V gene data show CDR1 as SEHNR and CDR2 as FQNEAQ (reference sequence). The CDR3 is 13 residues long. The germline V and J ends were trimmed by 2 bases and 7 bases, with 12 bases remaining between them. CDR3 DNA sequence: TGTGCCAGCAGCTTATCCGGGTCTGGTGAGCAGTACTTC. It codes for CASSLSGSGEQYF. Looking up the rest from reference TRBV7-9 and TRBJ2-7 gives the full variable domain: DTGVSQNPRHKITKRGQNVTFRCDPISEHNRLYWYRQTLGQGPEFLTYFQNEAQLEKSRLLSDRFSAERPKGSFSTLEIQRTEQGDSAMYLCASSLSGSGEQYFGPGTRLTVT.

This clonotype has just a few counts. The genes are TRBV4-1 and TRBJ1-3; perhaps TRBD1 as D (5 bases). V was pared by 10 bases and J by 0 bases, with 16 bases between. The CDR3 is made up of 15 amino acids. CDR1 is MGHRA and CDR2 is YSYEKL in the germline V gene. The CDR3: CATRMGPCSGNTIYF. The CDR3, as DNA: TGCGCCACCAGGATGGGGCCCTGCTCTGGAAACACCATATATTTT.

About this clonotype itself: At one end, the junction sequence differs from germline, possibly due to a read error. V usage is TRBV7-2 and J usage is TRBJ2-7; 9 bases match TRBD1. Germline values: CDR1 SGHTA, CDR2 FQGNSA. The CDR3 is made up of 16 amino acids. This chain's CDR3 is CAGSVGGQGGFYEQYF. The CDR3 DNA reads TGTGCCGGCAGCGTCGGGGGACAGGGAGGCTTTTACGAGCAGTACTTC.

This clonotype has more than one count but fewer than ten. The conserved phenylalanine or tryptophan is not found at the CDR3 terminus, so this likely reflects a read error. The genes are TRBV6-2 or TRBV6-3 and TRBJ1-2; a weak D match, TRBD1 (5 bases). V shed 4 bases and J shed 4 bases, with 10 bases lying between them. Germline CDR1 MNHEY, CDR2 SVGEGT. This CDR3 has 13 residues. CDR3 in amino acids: CASSSGGSYGYTL. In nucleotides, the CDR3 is TGTGCCAGCAGTTCTGGGGGAAGCTATGGCTACACCCTC.

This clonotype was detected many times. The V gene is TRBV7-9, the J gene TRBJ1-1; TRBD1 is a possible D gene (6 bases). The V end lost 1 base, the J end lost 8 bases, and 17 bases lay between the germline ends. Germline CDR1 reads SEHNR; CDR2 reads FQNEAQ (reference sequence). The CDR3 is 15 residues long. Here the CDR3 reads CASSLGSGADREAFF. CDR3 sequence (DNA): TGTGCCAGCAGCTTAGGCTCAGGGGCCGACAGGGAAGCTTTCTTT.

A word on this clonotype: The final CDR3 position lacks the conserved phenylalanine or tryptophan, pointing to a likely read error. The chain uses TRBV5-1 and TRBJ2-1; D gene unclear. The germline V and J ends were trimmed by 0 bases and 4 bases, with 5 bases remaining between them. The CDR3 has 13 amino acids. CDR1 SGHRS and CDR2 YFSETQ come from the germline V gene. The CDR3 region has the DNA TGCGCCAGCAGCTTGGCCCAGTACAATGAGCAGTTCTAC. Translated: CASSLAQYNEQFY.

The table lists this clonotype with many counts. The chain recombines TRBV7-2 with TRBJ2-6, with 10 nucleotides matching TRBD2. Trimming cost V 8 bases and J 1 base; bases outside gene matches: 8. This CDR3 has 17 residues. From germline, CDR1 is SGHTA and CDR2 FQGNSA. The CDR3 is CASSGLAGESGANVLTF. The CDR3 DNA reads TGTGCCAGCTCCGGGCTAGCGGGAGAGTCTGGGGCCAACGTCCTGACTTTC.

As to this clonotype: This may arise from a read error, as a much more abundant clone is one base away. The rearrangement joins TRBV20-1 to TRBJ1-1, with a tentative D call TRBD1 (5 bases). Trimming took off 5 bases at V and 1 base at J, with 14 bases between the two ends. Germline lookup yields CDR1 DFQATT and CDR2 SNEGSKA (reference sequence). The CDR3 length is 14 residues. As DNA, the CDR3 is TGCAGTGCTGATATACAGGTATCGAACACTGAAGCTTTCTTT. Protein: CSADIQVSNTEAFF.

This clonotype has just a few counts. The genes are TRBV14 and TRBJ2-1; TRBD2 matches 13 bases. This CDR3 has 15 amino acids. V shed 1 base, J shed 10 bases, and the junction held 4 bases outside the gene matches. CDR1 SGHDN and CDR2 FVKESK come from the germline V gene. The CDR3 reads CASSQGTSGGTEQFF. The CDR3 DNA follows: TGTGCCAGCAGCCAAGGGACTAGCGGGGGCACCGAGCAGTTCTTC.

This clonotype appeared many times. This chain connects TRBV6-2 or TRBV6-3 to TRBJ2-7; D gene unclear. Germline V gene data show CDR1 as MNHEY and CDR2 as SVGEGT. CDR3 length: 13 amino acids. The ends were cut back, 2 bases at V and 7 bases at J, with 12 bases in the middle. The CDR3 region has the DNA TGTGCCAGCAGTTACCCGGGTTCCGTTGAGCAGTACTTC. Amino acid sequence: CASSYPGSVEQYF.

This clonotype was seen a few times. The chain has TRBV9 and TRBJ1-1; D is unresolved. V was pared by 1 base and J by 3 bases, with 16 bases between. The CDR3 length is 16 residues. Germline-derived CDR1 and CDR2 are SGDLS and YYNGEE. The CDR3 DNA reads TGTGCCAGCAGCGTACAGTCCACCATTGGGGACACTGAAGCTTTCTTT. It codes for CASSVQSTIGDTEAFF. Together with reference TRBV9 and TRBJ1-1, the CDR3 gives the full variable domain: DSGVTQTPKHLITATGQRVTLRCSPRSGDLSVYWYQQSLDQGLQFLIQYYNGEERAKGNILERFSAQQFPDLHSELNLSSLELGDSALYFCASSVQSTIGDTEAFFGQGTRLTVV.

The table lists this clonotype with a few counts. CDR3 sequence (DNA): TGTGCCAGTAGTATAGGAGGTAGCGGGAGCTACAATGAGCAGTTCTTC. It encodes CASSIGGSGSYNEQFF. V gene TRBV19 combines with J gene TRBJ2-1; 9 bases are shared with TRBD2. The CDR3 sequence is 16 residues long. V lost 1 base and J lost 3; bases outside the gene matches: 4. In germline, CDR1 is LNHDA, CDR2 SQIVND (reference sequence).

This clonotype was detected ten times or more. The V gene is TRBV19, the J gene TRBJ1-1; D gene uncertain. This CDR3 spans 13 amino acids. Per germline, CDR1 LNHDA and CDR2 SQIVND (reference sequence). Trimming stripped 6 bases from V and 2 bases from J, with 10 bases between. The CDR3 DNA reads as TGTGCCAGTAGCAACGGTGGCAACACTGAAGCTTTCTTT. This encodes CASSNGGNTEAFF. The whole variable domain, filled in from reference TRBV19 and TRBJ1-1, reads DGGITQSPKYLFRKEGQNVTLSCEQNLNHDAMYWYRQDPGQGLRLIYYSQIVNDFQKGDIAEGYSVSREKKESFPLTVTSAQKNPTAFYLCASSNGGNTEAFFGQGTRLTVV.

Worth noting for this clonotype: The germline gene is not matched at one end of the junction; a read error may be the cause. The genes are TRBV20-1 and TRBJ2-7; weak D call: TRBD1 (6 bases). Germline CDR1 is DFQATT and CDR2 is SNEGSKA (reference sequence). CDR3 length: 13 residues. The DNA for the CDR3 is TGCTGTGCTAGAGACCAGGGGTACTACGAGCAGTACTTC. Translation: CCARDQGYYEQYF.

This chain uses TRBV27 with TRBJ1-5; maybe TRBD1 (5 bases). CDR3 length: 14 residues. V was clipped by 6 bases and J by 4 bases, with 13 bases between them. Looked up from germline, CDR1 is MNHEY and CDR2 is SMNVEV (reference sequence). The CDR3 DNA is TGTGCCAGCAGCCACAGGAGATTTAATCAGCCCCAGCATTTT. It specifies CASSHRRFNQPQHF.

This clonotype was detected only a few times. The CDR3 bases are TGTGCCAGCAGGGGGGCTTGGGGCAATCAGCCCCAGCATTTT. Translating it yields CASRGAWGNQPQHF. V gene TRBV6-1 combines with J gene TRBJ1-5; tentative D call: TRBD1 (6 bases). CDR1 is MNHNS and CDR2 is SASEGT in the germline V gene. Trimming took off 6 bases at V and 2 bases at J, with 11 bases between the two ends. The CDR3 is made up of 14 amino acids.

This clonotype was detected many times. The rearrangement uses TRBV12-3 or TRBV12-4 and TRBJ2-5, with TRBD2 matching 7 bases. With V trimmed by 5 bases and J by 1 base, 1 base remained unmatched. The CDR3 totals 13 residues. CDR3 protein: CASSGLVQETQYF. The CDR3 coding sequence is TGTGCCAGCAGTGGACTAGTCCAAGAGACCCAGTACTTC.

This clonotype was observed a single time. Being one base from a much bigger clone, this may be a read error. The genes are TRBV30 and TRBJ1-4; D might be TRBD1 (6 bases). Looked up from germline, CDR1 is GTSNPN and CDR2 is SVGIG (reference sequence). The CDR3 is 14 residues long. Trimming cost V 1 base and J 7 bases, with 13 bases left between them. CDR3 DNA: TGTGCCTGGAGTGCGGACAGCAATAGTGAAAAACTGTTTTTT. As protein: CAWSADSNSEKLFF.

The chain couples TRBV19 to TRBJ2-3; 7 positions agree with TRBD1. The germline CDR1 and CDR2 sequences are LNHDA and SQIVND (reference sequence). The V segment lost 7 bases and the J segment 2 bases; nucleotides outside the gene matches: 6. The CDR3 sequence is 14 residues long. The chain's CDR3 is CASNRDSSTDTQYF. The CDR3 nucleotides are TGTGCCAGTAACCGGGACAGTTCCACAGATACGCAGTATTTT.

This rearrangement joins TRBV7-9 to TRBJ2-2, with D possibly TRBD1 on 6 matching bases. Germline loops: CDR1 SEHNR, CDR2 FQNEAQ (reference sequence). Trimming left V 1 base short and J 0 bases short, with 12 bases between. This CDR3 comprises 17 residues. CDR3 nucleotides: TGTGCCAGCAGCTTAGGTTTTCAGGGGTCGAACACCGGGGAGCTGTTTTTT. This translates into CASSLGFQGSNTGELFF.

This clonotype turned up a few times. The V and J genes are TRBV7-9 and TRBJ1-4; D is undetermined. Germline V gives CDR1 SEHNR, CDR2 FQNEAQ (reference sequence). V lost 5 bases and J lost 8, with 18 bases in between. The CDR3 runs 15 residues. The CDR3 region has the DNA TGTGCCAGCAGCGATACCCTTTCGAGAGGAGAAAAACTGTTTTTT. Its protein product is CASSDTLSRGEKLFF.

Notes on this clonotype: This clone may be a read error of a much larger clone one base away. CDR3: CDSSLSRNYGYTF. DNA for the CDR3: TGTGACAGCAGTTTGTCGAGAAACTATGGCTACACCTTC. The chain couples TRBV28 to TRBJ1-2; D is ambiguous. From germline, CDR1 is MDHEN and CDR2 SYDVKM. The CDR3 spans 13 residues.

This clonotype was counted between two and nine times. The CDR3 coding sequence is TGTGCCAGCAGTTCAAGGGTGGGTGAAAAACTGTTTTTT. This gives the protein CASSSRVGEKLFF. This chain uses TRBV12-3 or TRBV12-4 with TRBJ1-4; D ambiguous. The CDR3 sequence is 13 residues long. Trimming stripped 4 bases from V and 7 bases from J, with 10 bases between.

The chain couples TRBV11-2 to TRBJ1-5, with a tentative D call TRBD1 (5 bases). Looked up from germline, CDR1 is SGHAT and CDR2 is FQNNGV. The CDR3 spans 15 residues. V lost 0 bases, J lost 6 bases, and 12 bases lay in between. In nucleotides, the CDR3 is TGTGCCAGCAGCTTAGAGGGGCCAGGGAGTCAGCCCCAGCATTTT. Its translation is CASSLEGPGSQPQHF.